The 2 T cell receptor beta chains given below trace back to one sample, sequenced in a study of blood T cell repertoires in COVID-19. Clones were sequenced by immunoSEQ multiplex PCR, and TCRdb holds only the in-frame ones, with some missing. The data show about 400,000 clones, approximately 90% seen once. Sequenced input: peripheral blood. These receptors all come from a woman under 40 with acute or convalescent COVID-19.

J is TRBJ2-3 and V is TRBV7-9; 11 positions match TRBD1. The germline V gene encodes CDR1 SEHNR and CDR2 FQNEAQ (reference sequence). This CDR3 has 13 residues. Unmatched junction bases numbered 4, after V lost 8 bases and J lost 6 bases. As DNA, the CDR3 is TGTGCCAGCGCTGGACAGGGGGCGGATACGCAGTATTTT. Translation: CASAGQGADTQYF.

This clone came up once. The rearrangement uses TRBV6-5 and TRBJ2-3; D perhaps matches TRBD2 (6 bases). Germline loops: CDR1 MNHEY, CDR2 SVGAGI. Trimming removed 6 bases from V and 0 bases from J, with 13 bases in between. This CDR3 is built from 15 residues. The CDR3 loop reads CASRGDSSSTDTQYF. CDR3 coding DNA: TGTGCCAGCAGGGGGGACTCCAGTAGCACAGATACGCAGTATTTT.